This T cell receptor (beta chain) was found in a study of a mutant IDH1 vaccine in newly diagnosed glioma. Time point defined: week 35, safety follow-up. What each vaccine dose contained was 300 ug of mutant IDH1 20-mer peptide, accompanied by topical imiquimod. Trimming pared 1 base from V and 11 bases from J, leaving 12 bases between. The CDR3 contains 13 residues. Germline loops: CDR1 MNHNY, CDR2 SVGAGI (reference sequence). Libraries were prepared by immunoSEQ multiplex PCR; TCRdb keeps only in-frame clonotypes and omits some of them. The sample lists over 65,000 clones, approximately 88% occurring once. Of note for this clone: Antigen: not known.

The TCR was taken from a man aged 18 to 29 with glioma. The rearrangement uses TRBV6-6 and TRBJ1-5; D not certain. Sequencing used PBMCs, obtained from a glioma patient whose treatment included an IDH1 peptide vaccine. The CDR3 loop reads CASSYFQIETQHF. The CDR3 DNA follows: TGTGCCAGCAGTTACTTCCAGATTGAGACCCAGCATTTT.